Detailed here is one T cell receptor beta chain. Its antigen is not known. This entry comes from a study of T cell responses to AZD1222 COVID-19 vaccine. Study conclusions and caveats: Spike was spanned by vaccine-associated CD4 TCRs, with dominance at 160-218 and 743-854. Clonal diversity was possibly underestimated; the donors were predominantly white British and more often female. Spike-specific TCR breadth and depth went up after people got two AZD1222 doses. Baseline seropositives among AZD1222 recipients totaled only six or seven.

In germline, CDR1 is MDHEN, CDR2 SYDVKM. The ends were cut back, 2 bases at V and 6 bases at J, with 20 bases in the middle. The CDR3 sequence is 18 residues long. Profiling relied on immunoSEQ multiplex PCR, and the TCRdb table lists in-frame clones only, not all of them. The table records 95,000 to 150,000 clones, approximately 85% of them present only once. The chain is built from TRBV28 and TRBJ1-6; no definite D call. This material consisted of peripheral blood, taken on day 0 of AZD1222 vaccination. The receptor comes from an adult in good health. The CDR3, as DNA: TGTGCCAGCAGTTTAAGACAAGGTTTTAATCCCTTTAATTCACCCCTCCACTTT. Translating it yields CASSLRQGFNPFNSPLHF.